This T cell receptor beta chain was sequenced for a study of CD8 T cells in ankylosing spondylitis (dated by TCRdb to about 2017). Study-level background: To find TCR variants linked to disease, the study profiled T cell receptor beta repertoires in ankylosing spondylitis patients and healthy donors. Peripheral blood was sampled, and synovial fluid was additionally collected from ankylosing spondylitis patients. In total, the full study cohort was made up of 95 to 110 healthy donors and 25 ankylosing spondylitis patients. The study at large found these results: The disease-linked clones had a CD8+ phenotype and were found at relatively low frequencies in peripheral blood. The disease-linked clones were reported to be significantly enriched in matched synovial fluid samples from ankylosing spondylitis patients. A TCR beta motif made up of fewer than 10 highly homologous amino acid variants appeared to be characteristic of blood from ankylosing spondylitis patients. Some TCR beta motif variants had previously been reported in synovial fluid and blood of reactive arthritis patients, which suggested common disease-initiation mechanisms.

Details on this clonotype: The target of this receptor is not known. No clone much larger than this one lies a single base away; base qualities are absent.

The CDR3 sequence holds 12 residues, the cysteine and phenylalanine included. Kept here is only the CDR3 DNA, which spans 36 bases and is read in frame from base 1. The junction shows trimming of 1 base on V and 15 bases on J, plus 13 bases between the germline ends. CDR1 and CDR2, per the germline V gene, are SGHAT and FQNNGV. The sequencing machine was an Illumina HiSeq 2500. Quantitative 5'-RACE with molecular barcodes was the method used to prepare the TCR beta libraries. Per the source publication's procedure: Disease-linked TCR variants were identified with a new computational method built on a probabilistic model of VDJ rearrangement. TCRdb reworked the public reads: Q25 trimming with fastp, MiXCR clone assembly, productive beta chains retained. Entries that share a CDR3 protein sequence are merged under the most common genes and DNA. What appears here as the V and J calls and clone size reflects TCRdb's work, not the paper's. This sample gives over 400,000 distinct CDR3 sequences in total; roughly a quarter of them show up just once. The leading ten clones occupy about 1% of the sample.

This TCR was recovered from a male donor with ankylosing spondylitis. The chain couples TRBV11-2 to TRBJ2-1; the D gene cannot be named for sure. Sequencing was done on a sample of blood, either unsorted or a sorted T cell fraction (not recorded which). Read as DNA, the sequence is TGTGCCAGCAGCTTAGTAGCAGCCGCCGGGTTCTTC. It is translated as CASSLVAAAGFF.